These 21 T cell receptor beta chains originate from one sample sequenced in a study of T-cell reconstitution after alpha-beta-depleted transplantation in children. A library of TCRbeta sequences, prepared with unique molecular identifiers, was generated. From the PCR reads, TCRdb called clonotypes with MiXCR, one entry per CDR3 protein. The data show 280,000 or so distinct CDR3 sequences, around a tenth seen once. The specimen comprised peripheral blood, sampled 180 days after TCRalphabeta/CD19-depleted stem cell transplant. These receptors were taken from a male patient aged 2 to 9 who had a stem cell transplant for chronic granulomatous disease, so the T cells may come from the graft donor.

This clonotype occurred many times. The rearrangement links TRBV20-1 to TRBJ2-7, with 7 bases identical to TRBD2. Per the germline V gene, CDR1 is DFQATT and CDR2 is SNEGSKA (reference sequence). Losses at the gene ends were 6 bases for V and 5 bases for J; bases not matched to a gene: 16. The CDR3 length is 15 residues. The CDR3 nucleotides are TGCAGTGCCGGAGGGAGGGCCGGCGGACGAGACGAGCAGTACTTC. Its translation is CSAGGRAGGRDEQYF.

This clonotype was seen many times. The chain couples TRBV28 to TRBJ2-7; D perhaps matches TRBD2 (6 bases). Germline lookup yields CDR1 MDHEN and CDR2 SYDVKM. This CDR3 has 15 amino acids. The V gene lost 6 bases and the J gene lost 7 bases, with 22 bases spanning the gap. The CDR3 reads CASRRGLGSTGEQYF. The CDR3 nucleotides are TGTGCCAGCAGACGGGGACTGGGCTCTACTGGTGAGCAGTACTTC.

The chain recombines TRBV6-1 with TRBJ1-3; 7 bases agree with TRBD1. Germline trimming cut 6 bases from V and 2 bases from J; bases unmatched to any gene: 7. The V gene's germline CDR1 is MNHNS and CDR2 SASEGT. The length of the CDR3 is 15 residues. The CDR3 DNA is TGTGCCAGCAGCCAGGGACAGTCTGCTGGAAACACCATATATTTT. It translates to CASSQGQSAGNTIYF.

This clonotype was counted ten times or more. The rearrangement joins TRBV29-1 to TRBJ2-7, with D unresolved. With 0 bases removed from V and 3 bases from J, the gap between germline ends came to 12 bases. The V gene's germline CDR1 is SQVTM and CDR2 ANQGSEA. The CDR3 contains 14 residues. CDR3 sequence reads: CSVEDQWTGYEQYF. CDR3 bases: TGCAGCGTTGAAGATCAATGGACGGGCTACGAGCAGTACTTC.

In this sample, this clonotype turned up many times. V gene TRBV6-1 combines with J gene TRBJ2-2, with D unresolved. This CDR3 comprises 13 residues. From germline, CDR1 is MNHNS and CDR2 SASEGT. Trimming cost V 7 bases and J 5 bases, with 11 bases left between them. The CDR3 region is CASNRVGTGELFF. DNA for the CDR3: TGTGCCAGCAATCGTGTGGGGACCGGGGAGCTGTTTTTT.

This clonotype was seen a handful of times. This chain joins TRBV12-3 or TRBV12-4 and TRBJ1-2; a possible D gene is TRBD1 (5 bases). The CDR3 is made up of 12 amino acids. The germline V and J ends were trimmed by 2 bases and 8 bases, with 9 bases remaining between them. CDR3 region: CASSLWGYGYTF. CDR3 nucleotide sequence: TGTGCCAGCAGTTTATGGGGGTACGGCTACACCTTC.

As for this clonotype: A read error is possible here, since a much larger clone lies one base away. The rearrangement links TRBV5-6 to TRBJ1-1, with D unresolved. The CDR3 runs to 15 residues. Germline assignment: CDR1 SGHDT and CDR2 YYEEEE. The CDR3 sequence: CASSLSLRVNTKAFF. The CDR3 DNA is TGTGCCAGCAGCTTGTCATTGCGGGTGAACACTAAAGCTTTCTTT. Looking up the rest from reference TRBV5-6 and TRBJ1-1 gives the full variable domain: DAGVTQSPTHLIKTRGQQVTLRCSPKSGHDTVSWYQQALGQGPQFIFQYYEEEERQRGNFPDRFSGHQFPNYSSELNVNALLLGDSALYLCASSLSLRVNTKAFFGQGTRLTVV.

Ten or more counts support this clonotype. This chain links TRBV12-3 or TRBV12-4 with TRBJ2-7, with 7 bases that match TRBD2. V shed 5 bases and J 4 bases; nucleotides not matched to a gene: 2. The CDR3 contains 12 residues. The CDR3 region has the DNA TGTGCCAGCAGTATGGGGGGGTACGAGCAGTACTTC. This encodes CASSMGGYEQYF.

Ten or more counts support this clonotype. This sequence joins TRBV12-3 or TRBV12-4 and TRBJ2-1, with D possibly TRBD1 on 7 matching bases. Trimming took 3 bases from V and 6 from J, leaving 18 bases between them. The CDR3 loop spans 16 amino acids. The CDR3 region is CASSFWQGEEGNEQFF. DNA for the CDR3: TGTGCCAGCAGTTTTTGGCAGGGGGAGGAGGGCAATGAGCAGTTCTTC.

This clonotype occurred many times. The V call is TRBV15, the J call TRBJ1-1; D is undetermined. V lost 2 bases and J 0 bases, leaving 4 bases between the germline ends. The V gene's germline CDR1 is LNHNV and CDR2 YYDKDF (reference sequence). The CDR3 loop spans 13 amino acids. The DNA for the CDR3 is TGTGCCACCAGCAGAAGGGTGAACACTGAAGCTTTCTTT. Its translation: CATSRRVNTEAFF. Drawing the rest from reference TRBV15 and TRBJ1-1, the complete variable domain is DAMVIQNPRYQVTQFGKPVTLSCSQTLNHNVMYWYQQKSSQAPKLLFHYYDKDFNNEADTPDNFQSRRPNTSFCFLDIRSPGLGDTAMYLCATSRRVNTEAFFGQGTRLTVV.

There are many counts of this clonotype. This chain connects TRBV20-1 to TRBJ2-1, with 7 bases fitting TRBD2. The CDR3 length is 17 residues. Germline assignment: CDR1 DFQATT and CDR2 SNEGSKA (reference sequence). V dropped 1 base and J dropped 2; count of bases not matched to a gene: 11. CDR3 residues: CSARGPLGRDAYNEQFF. CDR3 in DNA: TGCAGTGCTAGAGGACCTTTAGGGAGGGACGCCTACAATGAGCAGTTCTTC.

In this sample, this clonotype turned up many times. The chain carries TRBV10-3 and TRBJ1-5, with D tentatively TRBD1 (5 bases). The CDR3 is 12 amino acids. V lost 5 bases, J lost 7 bases, and 9 bases lay in between. Germline loops: CDR1 ENHRY, CDR2 SYGVKD. The CDR3 protein is CAISQGGQPQHF. CDR3 sequence (DNA): TGTGCCATCAGTCAGGGTGGCCAGCCCCAGCATTTT.

This clonotype was seen many times. The chain has TRBV7-3 and TRBJ2-1; D not certain. The length of the CDR3 is 13 residues. The V and J ends lost 4 bases and 7 bases respectively, with 11 bases between them. The V gene's germline CDR1 is SGHTA and CDR2 FQGTGA. CDR3 DNA: TGTGCCAGCAGCTCAGTCCTGGGGAATGAGCAGTTCTTC. Amino acid sequence: CASSSVLGNEQFF.

This clonotype came up once. A clone one base away is much larger, so this may be a read error. This is likely a read error, given that the CDR3 carries no conserved phenylalanine or tryptophan at its end. The J gene is TRBJ2-1, the V gene TRBV7-8; 9 bases align to TRBD2. This CDR3 contains 19 residues. With 0 bases clipped from V and 0 bases from J, the junction kept 9 bases outside the gene matches. Germline-derived CDR1 and CDR2 are SGHVS and FQNEAQ. The CDR3 loop is CASSLAYASGASSYNEQFI. CDR3 sequence (DNA): TGTGCCAGCAGCTTAGCTTATGCTAGCGGGGCGAGCTCCTACAATGAGCAGTTCATC.

The sample holds many counts of this clonotype. The chain uses TRBV18 and TRBJ2-1; D perhaps matches TRBD1 (7 bases). CDR1 is KGHSH, CDR2 LQKENI, per germline. This CDR3 contains 14 residues. The V gene lost 4 bases and the J gene lost 9 bases, with 16 bases spanning the gap. CDR3 loop: CASSLPGGRSEQFF. CDR3 nucleotide sequence: TGTGCCAGCTCACTTCCAGGGGGGCGAAGTGAGCAGTTCTTC.

This clonotype was recorded many times. V is TRBV4-1 and J is TRBJ1-6, with a possible D match to TRBD1 (6 bases). The CDR3 runs 22 residues. V shed 0 bases and J shed 0 bases, with 24 bases lying between them. CDR1 is MGHRA, CDR2 YSYEKL, per germline. The CDR3 DNA sequence: TGCGCCAGCAGCCAAGATTCGCTTGAGAGACAGGCCGGGAGCTCCTATAATTCACCCCTCCACTTT. It codes for CASSQDSLERQAGSSYNSPLHF.

This clonotype occurred a few times. This sequence joins TRBV2 and TRBJ2-3, with 7 positions matching TRBD2. The CDR3 spans 15 residues. V was clipped by 1 base and J by 4 bases; unmatched bases: 5. Germline V CDR1 and CDR2: SNHLY, FYNNEI. DNA of the CDR3: TGTGCCAGCAGTGAAGGGCGGGAGTCGGCAGATACGCAGTATTTT. Translating gives CASSEGRESADTQYF. Full variable domain (outside the CDR3, taken from reference TRBV2 and TRBJ2-3): EPEVTQTPSHQVTQMGQEVILRCVPISNHLYFYWYRQILGQKVEFLVSFYNNEISEKSEIFDDQFSVERPDGSNFTLKIRSTKLEDSAMYFCASSEGRESADTQYFGPGTRLTVL.

This clonotype came up many times. V and J are TRBV28 and TRBJ2-1; 10 nucleotides agree with TRBD2. CDR3 size: 16 residues. Trimming took 6 bases from V and 7 from J; bases not matched to a gene: 12. Germline V gene lookup returns CDR1 MDHEN and CDR2 SYDVKM. The CDR3 DNA reads as TGTGCCAGCAGGCAGACGGGACTAGCGCTGGGAAATGAGCAGTTCTTC. Protein product: CASRQTGLALGNEQFF.

This clonotype was seen at least ten times. Written as DNA, the CDR3 is TGTGCCACCAGTGATTTAACCGGGACTAGCGGTAGCACAGATACGCAGTATTTT. Translated, it gives CATSDLTGTSGSTDTQYF. The rearrangement joins TRBV24-1 to TRBJ2-3; 11 bases agree with TRBD2. The CDR3 has 18 residues. CDR1 is KGHDR and CDR2 is SFDVKD in the germline V gene. Trimming took 1 base from V and 0 from J; bases not matched to a gene: 5.

This clonotype was counted many times. V usage is TRBV18 and J usage is TRBJ1-5; 7 nucleotides agree with TRBD1. From germline, CDR1 is KGHSH and CDR2 LQKENI. CDR3 length equals 16 residues. Trimming cost V 5 bases and J 1 base; bases outside gene matches: 8. The CDR3 loop is CASSSTGAVSNQPQHF. As DNA, the CDR3 is TGTGCCAGCTCATCCACAGGGGCAGTGAGCAATCAGCCCCAGCATTTT. Using reference TRBV18 and TRBJ1-5 for the parts outside the CDR3, the full variable domain is NAGVMQNPRHLVRRRGQEARLRCSPMKGHSHVYWYRQLPEEGLKFMVYLQKENIIDESGMPKERFSAEFPKEGPSILRIQQVVRGDSAAYFCASSSTGAVSNQPQHFGDGTRLSIL.

This clonotype came up many times. The chain couples TRBV3-1 to TRBJ2-3, with 12 bases aligning to TRBD1. The CDR3 runs 17 residues. CDR1 and CDR2 from the germline V gene are LGHDT and YNNKEL (reference sequence). Unmatched junction bases numbered 10, after V lost 4 bases and J lost 5 bases. The CDR3 region has the DNA TGTGCCAGCAGCCCGTCGGGACAGGGGGCAATAAGAGATACGCAGTATTTT. The encoded protein is CASSPSGQGAIRDTQYF.